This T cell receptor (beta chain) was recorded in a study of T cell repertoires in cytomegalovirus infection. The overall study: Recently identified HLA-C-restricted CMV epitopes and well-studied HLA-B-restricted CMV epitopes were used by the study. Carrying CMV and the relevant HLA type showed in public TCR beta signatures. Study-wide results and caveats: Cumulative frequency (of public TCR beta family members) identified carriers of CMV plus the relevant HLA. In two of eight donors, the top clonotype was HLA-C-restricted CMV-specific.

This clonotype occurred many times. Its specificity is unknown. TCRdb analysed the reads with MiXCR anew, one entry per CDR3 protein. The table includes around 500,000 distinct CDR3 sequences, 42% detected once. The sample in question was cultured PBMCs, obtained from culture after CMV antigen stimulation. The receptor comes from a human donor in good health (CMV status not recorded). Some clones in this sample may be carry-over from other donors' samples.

CDR3 loop: CASSLLAGGITDTQYF. The CDR3 region has the DNA TGTGCCAGCAGCTTGCTAGCGGGAGGGATCACAGATACGCAGTATTTT. The chain has TRBV7-2 and TRBJ2-3, with 12 bases that match TRBD2. CDR3 length: 16 amino acids. Germline trimming cut 3 bases from V and 2 bases from J; bases unmatched to any gene: 3. Germline CDR1 SGHTA, CDR2 FQGNSA. Supplemented by reference TRBV7-2 and TRBJ2-3, the full variable domain reads GAGVSQSPSNKVTEKGKDVELRCDPISGHTALYWYRQSLGQGLEFLIYFQGNSAPDKSGLPSDRFSAERTGGSVSTLTIQRTQQEDSAVYLCASSLLAGGITDTQYFGPGTRLTVL.